Listed below are T cell receptor beta chains from one sample, sequenced in a study of neurological immune-mediated disorders. TCRdb processed the 5' RACE reads anew with MiXCR; each CDR3 protein has one entry. The sample holds more than 50,000 distinct CDR3 sequences, 3% to 4% seen once. The specimen sequenced was PBMCs. The receptors originated from a woman in her sixties with multiple sclerosis. The CDR3 runs from the conserved cysteine through the conserved F or W. The order of the fields is J gene, D gene, CDR3 length, V gene, clone size, CDR3 DNA, CDR3 protein. A D gene is named only where the DNA matches it firmly. The size field reads how often the clone was seen (once, few, many) or a class if it is expanded.

>TRBJ2-7|.|13|TRBV27|many
TGTGCCAGTAGACAGGTGAGCTCCTACGAGCAGTACTTC
CASRQVSSYEQYF
>TRBJ1-2|.|12|TRBV21-1|many
TGTGCCAGCAGCAGGGACTTCAGTGGCTACACCTTC
CASSRDFSGYTF
>TRBJ2-1|.|15|TRBV20-1|medium-sized
TGCAGTGCACCCAGACTAGGGAGCTCCTACAATGAGCAGTTCTTC
CSAPRLGSSYNEQFF
>TRBJ1-1|.|14|TRBV2|many
TGTGCCAGCAGTGATAGGGGCAGGGGCTTCGAAGCTTTCTTT
CASSDRGRGFEAFF
>TRBJ2-7|.|15|TRBV29-1|many
TGCAGCGTTGTAACAGAATCAAGAGCTACCTACGAGCAGTACTTC
CSVVTESRATYEQYF
>TRBJ1-1|.|11|TRBV20-1|many
TGCAGTGCTAGAGAGGTCACTGAAGCTTTCTTT
CSAREVTEAFF
>TRBJ2-1|TRBD2|15|TRBV6-1|many
TGTGCCAGCAGCCTAGCGGGAGATCGCAACAATGAGCAGTTCTTC
CASSLAGDRNNEQFF
>TRBJ2-7|.|11|TRBV12-3/TRBV12-4|many
TGTGCCAGCAGTTTTGAGGGAGTGCAGTACTTC
CASSFEGVQYF
>TRBJ2-1|TRBD2|16|TRBV6-1|many
TGTGCCAGCAGTTTCGGGACTAGTCAGACCAACAATGAGCAGTTCTTC
CASSFGTSQTNNEQFF
>TRBJ2-2|.|13|TRBV5-5|many
TGTGCCAGCAAGGGGCACGCCACCGGGGAGCTGTTTTTT
CASKGHATGELFF
>TRBJ2-1|TRBD2|15|TRBV6-2/TRBV6-3|few
TGTGCCAGCAGCGGGACTAGCGGGAGATTGGCTGAGCAGTTCTTC
CASSGTSGRLAEQFF
>TRBJ2-3|.|14|TRBV5-1|many
TGCGCCAGCAGCTTGGCAACGGAGGGAGATACGCAGTATTTT
CASSLATEGDTQYF
>TRBJ1-5|TRBD1|14|TRBV2|many
TGTGCCAGCAGTGGACAGGGCGCGGATCAGCCCCAGCATTTT
CASSGQGADQPQHF
>TRBJ2-1|.|15|TRBV29-1|many
TGCAGCGTTGAAGGAACCGGGACAACGATCAATGAGCAGTTCTTC
CSVEGTGTTINEQFF
>TRBJ1-6|.|14|TRBV4-1|few
TGCGCCAGTCGAAGGTTGGGGGAAAATTCAACCCTCAACTTT
CASRRLGENSTLNF
>TRBJ2-1|.|14|TRBV5-1|many
TGCGCCAGCAGCTTCACTTTCTCTGGGGATGAGCAGTTCTTC
CASSFTFSGDEQFF